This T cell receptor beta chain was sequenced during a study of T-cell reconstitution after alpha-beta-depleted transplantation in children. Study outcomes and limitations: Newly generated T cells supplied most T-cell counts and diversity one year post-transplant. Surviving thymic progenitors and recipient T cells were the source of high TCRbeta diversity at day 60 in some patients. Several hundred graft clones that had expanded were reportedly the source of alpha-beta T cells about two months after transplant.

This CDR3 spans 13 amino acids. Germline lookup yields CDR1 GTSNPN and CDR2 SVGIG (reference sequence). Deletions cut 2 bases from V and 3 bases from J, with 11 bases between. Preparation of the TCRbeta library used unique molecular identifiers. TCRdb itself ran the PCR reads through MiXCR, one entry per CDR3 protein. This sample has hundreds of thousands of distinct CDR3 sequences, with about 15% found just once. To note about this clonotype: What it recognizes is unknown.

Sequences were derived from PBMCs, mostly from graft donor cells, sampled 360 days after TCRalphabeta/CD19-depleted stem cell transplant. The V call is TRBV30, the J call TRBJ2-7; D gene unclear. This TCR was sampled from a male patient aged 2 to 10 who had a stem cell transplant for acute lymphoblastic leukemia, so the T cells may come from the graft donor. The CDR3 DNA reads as TGTGCCTGGAGTCCCGGACGGGTCTACGAGCAGTACTTC. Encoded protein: CAWSPGRVYEQYF. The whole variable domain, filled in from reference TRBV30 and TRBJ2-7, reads SQTIHQWPATLVQPVGSPLSLECTVEGTSNPNLYWYRQAAGRGLQLLFYSVGIGQISSEVPQNLSASRPQDRQFILSSKKLLLSDSGFYLCAWSPGRVYEQYFGPGTRLTVT.